Listed below are T cell receptor beta chains from one sample, sequenced in a study of blood T cell repertoires in COVID-19. TCRdb keeps only in-frame clones here, not all; method: immunoSEQ multiplex PCR. Of some 150,000 clones listed, about 89% are singletons. The source material was peripheral blood. All receptors derive from a man in his fifties or sixties with active or convalescent COVID-19. The CDR3 runs from the conserved cysteine through the conserved F or W. A D gene is named only where the DNA matches it firmly. Some rows mark clone size as missing; the rest say once, few, many or name a class of expanded clone.

V gene	D gene	clone size	J gene	CDR3 protein	CDR3 DNA
TRBV7-2	.	.	TRBJ2-7	CASSLAGSTYEQYF	TGTGCCAGCAGCTTAGCCGGGTCCACCTACGAGCAGTACTTC
TRBV28	TRBD1	.	TRBJ2-1	CASRSGGGGPYNEQFF	TGTGCCAGCCGGTCAGGGGGCGGCGGTCCCTACAATGAGCAGTTCTTC
TRBV2	.	.	TRBJ2-5	CASRARVAGETQYF	TGTGCCAGCAGGGCTCGGGTCGCTGGGGAGACCCAGTACTTC
TRBV7-9	TRBD1	.	TRBJ2-2	CASRRRTGVNTGELFF	TGTGCCAGCAGGCGCCGGACAGGGGTGAACACCGGGGAGCTGTTTTTT
TRBV6-5	TRBD1	.	TRBJ2-7	CASRLQQGASYEQYF	TGTGCCAGCAGGCTCCAACAGGGGGCGTCCTACGAGCAGTACTTC
TRBV19	TRBD1	.	TRBJ1-1	CASSPAQQGKEAFF	TGTGCCAGTAGCCCAGCCCAACAGGGGAAAGAAGCTTTCTTT
TRBV28	.	.	TRBJ1-5	CASSREQGRNQPQHF	TGTGCCAGCAGCCGGGAACAGGGACGTAATCAGCCCCAGCATTTT
TRBV5-4	TRBD1	once	TRBJ2-2	CASRDRGTGELFF	TGTGCCAGCAGGGACAGGGGGACCGGGGAGCTGTTTTTT
TRBV25-1	TRBD1	.	TRBJ2-1	CASNPGQGNNEQFF	TGTGCCAGCAACCCGGGACAGGGGAACAATGAGCAGTTCTTC
TRBV9	.	.	TRBJ1-2	CASSSRDRPREIAYGYTF	TGTGCCAGCAGCTCGCGAGATAGACCCCGGGAAATCGCCTATGGCTACACCTTC
TRBV9	.	once	TRBJ2-2	CASSFTGSGELFF	TGTGCCAGCAGCTTCACAGGGTCGGGGGAGCTGTTTTTT
TRBV4-3	TRBD1	.	TRBJ2-1	CASSPDRGRVHEQFF	TGCGCCAGCAGCCCGGACAGGGGGCGAGTCCATGAGCAGTTCTTC
TRBV28	.	.	TRBJ1-2	CASSSSGAANYGYTF	TGTGCCAGCAGTAGTTCTGGGGCAGCTAACTATGGCTACACCTTC
TRBV29-1	.	.	TRBJ2-7	CSVERDHEQYF	TGCAGCGTTGAGAGGGATCACGAGCAGTACTTC
TRBV9	TRBD2	.	TRBJ2-3	CASSVEISGRAAQYF	TGTGCCAGCAGCGTAGAAATTAGCGGGAGGGCGGCGCAGTATTTT
TRBV9	.	.	TRBJ2-7	CASMRGSGGEQYF	TGTGCCAGCATGCGGGGTTCAGGCGGCGAGCAGTACTTC
TRBV20-1	.	.	TRBJ1-4	CSAASTEKLFF	TGCAGTGCGGCTTCAACGGAAAAACTGTTTTTT
TRBV6-2/TRBV6-3	TRBD1	.	TRBJ2-1	CASSYSITGGNEQFF	TGTGCCAGCAGTTACTCGATTACAGGGGGCAATGAGCAGTTCTTC
TRBV7-2	.	.	TRBJ2-4	CASSLDGDNSVDIQYF	TGTGCCAGCAGCTTAGACGGGGACAATAGTGTTGACATTCAGTACTTC
TRBV5-1	.	.	TRBJ1-5	CASSQDGGNRAQHF	TGCGCCAGCAGCCAGGATGGGGGGAACCGGGCCCAGCATTTT
TRBV5-8	.	.	TRBJ1-2	CASSFAGRGGYTF	TGTGCCAGCAGCTTCGCGGGCAGGGGAGGCTACACCTTC
TRBV27	.	.	TRBJ2-7	CASSFLSGTGAYEQYF	TGTGCCAGCAGTTTTCTCAGCGGGACAGGAGCCTACGAGCAGTACTTC
TRBV6-5	.	.	TRBJ1-2	CASSYSGGTNYGYTF	TGTGCCAGCAGTTACTCCGGAGGGACGAACTATGGCTACACCTTC
TRBV11-2	.	.	TRBJ2-2	CASRTVNTGELFF	TGTGCCAGCAGGACAGTTAACACCGGGGAGCTGTTTTTT
TRBV9	.	.	TRBJ1-6	CASSVGPGWDSPLHF	TGTGCCAGCAGCGTAGGACCAGGGTGGGATTCACCCCTCCACTTT
TRBV2	TRBD2	.	TRBJ2-3	CASTREGWSDTQYF	TGTGCCAGCACACGGGAGGGGTGGTCGGATACGCAGTATTTT
TRBV7-2	.	.	TRBJ1-1	CASSPTWGVGTEAFF	TGTGCCAGCAGCCCCACGTGGGGGGTTGGCACTGAAGCTTTCTTT
TRBV4-3	.	.	TRBJ2-3	CASSQAGREGGTQYF	TGCGCCAGCAGCCAAGCTGGCAGGGAAGGTGGTACGCAGTATTTT
TRBV6-5	.	.	TRBJ1-1	CASRRGWFFDEAFF	TGTGCCAGCAGGAGGGGGTGGTTTTTTGATGAAGCTTTCTTT
TRBV28	.	.	TRBJ1-6	CASTLFGDSPLHF	TGTGCCAGCACCCTATTCGGGGATTCACCCCTCCACTTT
TRBV6-5	.	.	TRBJ1-1	CASSYRGGVATEAFF	TGTGCCAGCAGTTACCGGGGGGGAGTGGCCACTGAAGCTTTCTTT
TRBV4-2	TRBD1	.	TRBJ1-6	CASSQDLRGTVNSPLHF	TGTGCCAGCAGCCAAGATTTGAGGGGGACAGTTAATTCACCCCTCCACTTT
TRBV6-2/TRBV6-3	.	once	TRBJ1-2	CASSPQGINGYTF	TGTGCCAGCAGCCCCCAGGGTATTAACGGCTACACCTTC
TRBV9	.	.	TRBJ1-1	CASSVDWGGTEAFF	TGTGCCAGCAGCGTGGATTGGGGGGGAACTGAAGCTTTCTTT
TRBV6-2/TRBV6-3	.	.	TRBJ1-2	CASSYPTGPRSYGYTF	TGTGCCAGCAGTTACCCGACAGGACCGAGATCCTATGGCTACACCTTC
TRBV6-2/TRBV6-3	TRBD1	.	TRBJ1-1	CASSLPLDRANTEAFF	TGTGCCAGCAGTTTACCCCTGGACAGGGCGAACACTGAAGCTTTCTTT
TRBV9	TRBD1	.	TRBJ1-2	CASSLQGNANYGYTF	TGTGCCAGCAGCCTACAGGGGAACGCTAACTATGGCTACACCTTC
TRBV7-2	.	.	TRBJ1-2	CASSLIRVNYGYTF	TGTGCCAGCAGCTTAATCAGGGTAAACTATGGCTACACCTTC
TRBV18	.	.	TRBJ2-1	CASSSGILAGNEQFF	TGTGCCAGCTCATCGGGTATCCTAGCTGGGAATGAGCAGTTCTTC
TRBV6-1	TRBD2	.	TRBJ2-3	CASSDVAGGRTDTQYF	TGTGCCAGCAGTGATGTAGCGGGGGGGCGCACAGATACGCAGTATTTT
TRBV7-3	.	.	TRBJ2-2	CASSAVSTGELFF	TGTGCCAGCAGCGCGGTGTCGACCGGGGAGCTGTTTTTT
TRBV7-2	TRBD2	.	TRBJ2-7	CASSSSGLAEQYF	TGTGCCAGCAGCTCGTCGGGACTAGCTGAGCAGTACTTC
TRBV5-6	.	few	TRBJ2-1	CASSLLTAYNEQFF	TGTGCCAGCAGCTTGTTAACAGCCTACAATGAGCAGTTCTTC
TRBV29-1	TRBD1	.	TRBJ2-7	CSVSVPGQHYEQYF	TGCAGCGTTAGCGTCCCGGGACAGCACTACGAGCAGTACTTC
TRBV10-3	.	.	TRBJ1-2	CAISESYENGYTF	TGTGCCATCAGTGAGTCGTACGAGAATGGCTACACCTTC
TRBV6-2/TRBV6-3	TRBD2	.	TRBJ2-5	CASSSGLVLRETQYF	TGTGCCAGCAGTTCAGGACTAGTCCTTAGGGAGACCCAGTACTTC